The 22 T cell receptor beta chains below were found in one sample sequenced in a study of blood T cell repertoires in COVID-19. Profiling relied on immunoSEQ multiplex PCR, and the TCRdb table lists in-frame clones only, not all of them. The sample records about 250,000 clones, 88% being singletons. The sample taken for sequencing was PBMCs or T cells enriched from blood (not recorded which). These receptors were obtained from a woman between 50 and 59 years old who had recovered from COVID-19.

CDR3 sequence (DNA): TGTGCCAGCAGCTCCCCGGGGGTGACAGGGGGCCATGAAAAACTGTTTTTT. This encodes CASSSPGVTGGHEKLFF. This rearrangement joins TRBV7-8 to TRBJ1-4; TRBD1 aligns across 10 bases. Germline assignment: CDR1 SGHVS and CDR2 FQNEAQ. V lost 4 bases and J lost 6; bases outside the gene matches: 11. The CDR3 sequence is 17 residues long.

The CDR3 DNA reads TGTGCCAGCAGTTTCGAGGCCACTGAAGCTTTCTTT. Translating it yields CASSFEATEAFF. The rearrangement uses TRBV28 and TRBJ1-1; D gene unclear. CDR1 is MDHEN and CDR2 is SYDVKM in the germline V gene. The CDR3 covers 12 residues. The germline V and J ends were trimmed by 3 bases and 4 bases, with 6 bases remaining between them.

This clone was counted only a few times. The chain uses TRBV7-2 and TRBJ1-2; TRBD1 agrees at 8 bases. Looked up from germline, CDR1 is SGHTA and CDR2 is FQGNSA. V lost 5 bases, J lost 4 bases, and 9 bases stayed unmatched. The CDR3 contains 15 residues. CDR3 sequence: CASSGDRGRTYGYTF. The CDR3 DNA is TGTGCCAGCAGCGGAGACAGGGGAAGAACCTATGGCTACACCTTC.

This chain links TRBV29-1 with TRBJ1-2; 9 nucleotides match TRBD1. The CDR3 totals 14 residues. V dropped 3 bases and J dropped 4; count of bases not matched to a gene: 6. The germline V gene encodes CDR1 SQVTM and CDR2 ANQGSEA. The CDR3 DNA follows: TGCAGCGTTGAGGGACAGGGCTATAGCTATGGCTACACCTTC. Protein: CSVEGQGYSYGYTF.

This clone was detected once. The chain combines TRBV7-3 with TRBJ2-1; D possibly corresponds to TRBD2 (5 bases). V lost 5 bases and J lost 3, with 11 bases in between. The CDR3 runs 14 residues. Germline CDR1 SGHTA, CDR2 FQGTGA. The CDR3, as DNA: TGTGCCAGCAGCGTAGAGGCGGGCTACAATGAGCAGTTCTTC. This encodes CASSVEAGYNEQFF. The whole variable domain, filled in from reference TRBV7-3 and TRBJ2-1, reads GAGVSQTPSNKVTEKGKYVELRCDPISGHTALYWYRQSLGQGPEFLIYFQGTGAADDSGLPNDRFFAVRPEGSVSTLKIQRTERGDSAVYLCASSVEAGYNEQFFGPGTRLTVL.

The gene calls are TRBV5-1 and TRBJ1-6; 7 nucleotides align to TRBD1. This CDR3 region has 18 residues. V shed 3 bases and J 1 base; nucleotides not matched to a gene: 10. From germline, CDR1 is SGHRS and CDR2 YFSETQ. DNA of the CDR3: TGCGCCAGCAGCTCGGGGACAGTCGAGCTATCCTATAATTCACCCCTCCACTTT. Protein: CASSSGTVELSYNSPLHF.

The CDR3 nucleotides read TGCGCCAGCAGCCCTGGGACAGGGGGTAAGAACGAGCAGTACTTC. Translation gives CASSPGTGGKNEQYF. The rearrangement links TRBV4-3 to TRBJ2-7; 11 bases align to TRBD1. V lost 4 bases to trimming and J lost 5 bases; unmatched junction nucleotides: 7. The CDR3 loop spans 15 amino acids. Germline V gene data show CDR1 as LGHNA and CDR2 as YSLEER.

This clone has only one observation. V gene TRBV7-2 combines with J gene TRBJ2-7; the match to TRBD2 covers 12 bases. The CDR3 spans 15 residues. With 5 bases clipped from V and 4 bases from J, the junction kept 6 bases outside the gene matches. Per germline, CDR1 SGHTA and CDR2 FQGNSA. The CDR3 sequence: CASSLLAGGGYEQYF. Written as DNA, the CDR3 is TGTGCCAGCAGCCTCCTAGCGGGGGGGGGTTACGAGCAGTACTTC. Variable domain in full (rest from reference TRBV7-2 and TRBJ2-7): GAGVSQSPSNKVTEKGKDVELRCDPISGHTALYWYRQSLGQGLEFLIYFQGNSAPDKSGLPSDRFSAERTGGSVSTLTIQRTQQEDSAVYLCASSLLAGGGYEQYFGPGTRLTVT.

This rearrangement joins TRBV5-1 to TRBJ2-3, with 8 bases aligning to TRBD2. Germline CDR1 is SGHRS and CDR2 is YFSETQ. Unmatched junction bases numbered 8, after V lost 4 bases and J lost 4 bases. CDR3 length: 15 amino acids. CDR3 region: CASSRSGSSPDTQYF. The CDR3 DNA reads as TGCGCCAGCAGCCGGAGCGGGAGTAGCCCAGATACGCAGTATTTT.

V usage is TRBV18 and J usage is TRBJ1-1; a weak D match, TRBD1 (6 bases). From germline, CDR1 is KGHSH and CDR2 LQKENI. V dropped 3 bases and J dropped 0 bases, with 17 bases sitting between them. The CDR3 runs 17 residues. CDR3 residues: CASSPPGTRGMNTEAFF. The CDR3 coding sequence is TGTGCCAGCTCACCTCCGGGGACAAGGGGGATGAACACTGAAGCTTTCTTT.

The chain has TRBV4-3 and TRBJ1-4; 9 bases fit TRBD1. Germline lookup yields CDR1 LGHNA and CDR2 YSLEER. CDR3 length: 15 amino acids. The trim removed 1 base at V and 5 bases at J, leaving 2 bases unmatched. The CDR3 DNA reads TGCGCCAGCAGCCAAGGGGACAGGGACAATGAAAAACTGTTTTTT. Translated, it gives CASSQGDRDNEKLFF.

The CDR3 DNA sequence: TGTGCCAGCAGCGACCAGGCGGGTGAAGCTTTCTTT. Its protein product is CASSDQAGEAFF. This chain uses TRBV7-8 with TRBJ1-1; D not resolved. There are 12 residues in the CDR3. V was cut by 5 bases and J by 7 bases, with 11 bases left in between. Germline V gene data show CDR1 as SGHVS and CDR2 as FQNEAQ.

This clone was seen a single time. The V and J genes are TRBV27 and TRBJ2-1, with 15 bases that match TRBD2. Trimming removed 1 base from V and 10 bases from J; junction bases left unmatched: 2. The CDR3 consists of 15 residues. Germline values: CDR1 MNHEY, CDR2 SMNVEV (reference sequence). The CDR3 here is CASSLWTSGRAEQFF. The CDR3 region has the DNA TGTGCCAGCAGTTTATGGACTAGCGGGAGGGCGGAGCAGTTCTTC.

This clone was seen more than once but under ten times. V usage is TRBV11-1 and J usage is TRBJ2-3; 7 positions agree with TRBD1. Trimming cost V 0 bases and J 3 bases; bases outside gene matches: 3. This CDR3 contains 15 residues. In germline, CDR1 is SGHAT, CDR2 FQDESV (reference sequence). The CDR3 DNA sequence: TGTGCCAGCAGCTTAGCCGAGACAGGGACAGATACGCAGTATTTT. Translating gives CASSLAETGTDTQYF.

The gene calls are TRBV24-1 and TRBJ2-5; 9 nucleotides agree with TRBD2. The CDR3 runs to 14 residues. In germline, CDR1 is KGHDR, CDR2 SFDVKD. Unmatched junction bases numbered 2, after V lost 2 bases and J lost 5 bases. The CDR3 DNA follows: TGTGCCACCAGTGATTCTAGCGGGAAGGAGACCCAGTACTTC. Protein: CATSDSSGKETQYF.

The rearrangement links TRBV19 to TRBJ1-1; D is possibly TRBD1 (6 bases). Trimming took 6 bases from V and 3 from J, leaving 11 bases between them. The CDR3 runs 13 residues. Germline V gives CDR1 LNHDA, CDR2 SQIVND (reference sequence). CDR3 nucleotide sequence: TGTGCCAGTAGGATGGACAGAGACACTGAAGCTTTCTTT. Its protein product is CASRMDRDTEAFF.

The J gene is TRBJ2-3, the V gene TRBV7-2, with 9 bases fitting TRBD2. This CDR3 contains 16 residues. V was clipped by 5 bases and J by 1 base; unmatched bases: 7. Germline CDR1 is SGHTA and CDR2 is FQGNSA. The CDR3 nucleotides are TGTGCCAGCAGCCAAGAACGACTAGCGGGCACAGATACGCAGTATTTT. Its translation: CASSQERLAGTDTQYF.

The chain recombines TRBV3-1 (or the pseudogene TRBV3-2) with TRBJ2-3, with D possibly TRBD2 on 5 matching bases. Looked up from germline, CDR1 is LGHDT and CDR2 is YNNKEL (reference sequence). V lost 10 bases to trimming and J lost 0 bases, with 14 bases between them. This CDR3 region has 14 residues. CDR3 region: CATRSRASTDTQYF. DNA for the CDR3: TGTGCCACCCGATCGAGGGCGAGCACAGATACGCAGTATTTT.

This sequence joins TRBV19 and TRBJ1-5, with a tentative D call TRBD1 (5 bases). Per the germline V gene, CDR1 is LNHDA and CDR2 is SQIVND (reference sequence). The CDR3 length is 13 residues. V lost 3 bases and J lost 7, with 10 bases in between. DNA for the CDR3: TGTGCCAGTAGTATCCTAAGGGGACAGCCCCAGCATTTT. This gives the protein CASSILRGQPQHF.

This rearrangement joins TRBV4-2 to TRBJ2-7; 7 nucleotides align to TRBD1. This CDR3 is 15 amino acids long. Germline CDR1 is LGHNA and CDR2 is YNFKEQ. V lost 0 bases to trimming and J lost 4 bases; unmatched junction nucleotides: 6. The CDR3 here is CASSQEPGRGYEQYF. The CDR3 region has the DNA TGTGCCAGCAGCCAAGAGCCCGGCAGGGGGTACGAGCAGTACTTC.

For the CDR3, the DNA is TGTGCCAGCAGCCTAGCCGACCTCGGGGGGACTGAAGCTTTCTTT. This encodes CASSLADLGGTEAFF. This chain links TRBV6-5 with TRBJ1-1; TRBD1 is a possible D gene (5 bases). CDR1 and CDR2 (germline): MNHEY, SVGAGI. V lost 6 bases and J lost 5, with 19 bases in between. This CDR3 has 15 amino acids.

V is TRBV7-9 and J is TRBJ2-1; 11 bases align to TRBD1. Germline-derived CDR1 and CDR2 are SEHNR and FQNEAQ (reference sequence). The CDR3 covers 17 residues. V gave up 5 bases and J gave up 0 bases; unmatched junction bases: 6. The DNA for the CDR3 is TGTGCCAGCAGCCGCGGGACAGGGGGTTTCTCCTACAATGAGCAGTTCTTC. Amino acids: CASSRGTGGFSYNEQFF.